The next 31 T cell receptor beta chains were all read from a single sample in a study of response to subunit inactivated influenza vaccine. In TCRdb, the RT-PCR reads were re-called with MiXCR into one record per CDR3 protein. The sample shows approximately 300,000 distinct CDR3 sequences, about 20% of them seen only once. The starting material was PBMCs from blood, obtained less than 22 months after vaccination. The receptors shown here come from a man between 50 and 70 years old who received an inactivated influenza vaccine.

The J gene is TRBJ2-7, the V gene TRBV28; TRBD1 matches at 8 bases. The germline CDR1 and CDR2 sequences are MDHEN and SYDVKM. The CDR3 is made up of 14 amino acids. After removal of 6 bases from V and 3 bases from J, the junction contained 7 bases not matched to a gene. The CDR3 DNA reads as TGTGCCAGCAGCAGAACAGGGGGACGCTACGAGCAGTACTTC. Amino acids: CASSRTGGRYEQYF.

This clonotype has more than one count but fewer than ten. The chain combines TRBV6-2 or TRBV6-3 with TRBJ1-2; D not certain. V shed 4 bases and J shed 2 bases, with 17 bases lying between them. This CDR3 is built from 16 residues. The germline V gene encodes CDR1 MNHEY and CDR2 SVGEGT. The CDR3 protein is CASSLFKPGLNYGYTF. CDR3 DNA: TGTGCCAGCAGTTTATTTAAGCCCGGGTTGAACTATGGCTACACCTTC.

This clonotype was seen a few times. The gene calls are TRBV20-1 and TRBJ1-2, with 9 positions matching TRBD1. V shed 0 bases, J shed 1 base, and the junction held 9 bases outside the gene matches. The CDR3 is made up of 17 amino acids. Per germline, CDR1 DFQATT and CDR2 SNEGSKA (reference sequence). CDR3 loop: CSARDPKGQGFNYGYTF. The CDR3 region has the DNA TGCAGTGCTAGAGACCCTAAGGGACAGGGATTTAACTATGGCTACACCTTC.

The genes are TRBV5-1 and TRBJ2-7; 8 nucleotides align to TRBD1. The length of the CDR3 is 15 residues. The germline V gene encodes CDR1 SGHRS and CDR2 YFSETQ. The V segment lost 4 bases and the J segment 3 bases; nucleotides outside the gene matches: 9. CDR3 residues: CASSPRTGSLYEQYF. In DNA form, the CDR3 reads TGCGCCAGCAGCCCGAGGACAGGGAGTCTCTACGAGCAGTACTTC.

This clonotype was seen a handful of times. The CDR3 region has the DNA TGTGCCAGCATTCCGGACAGGGGGCGGGCCACTGAAGCTTTCTTT. This sequence encodes CASIPDRGRATEAFF. The chain joins TRBV27 to TRBJ1-1; 11 nucleotides match TRBD1. Germline CDR1 reads MNHEY; CDR2 reads SMNVEV (reference sequence). The CDR3 is 15 residues long. Trimming removed 7 bases from V and 4 bases from J; junction bases left unmatched: 8.

The table lists this clonotype with a few counts. This chain links TRBV20-1 with TRBJ1-1; no firm D call. The CDR3 loop spans 15 amino acids. V gave up 0 bases and J gave up 1 base, with 12 bases separating them. Germline CDR1 DFQATT, CDR2 SNEGSKA (reference sequence). Here the CDR3 reads CSARELGRGNTEAFF. The CDR3 coding sequence is TGCAGTGCTAGAGAGTTGGGCAGAGGGAACACTGAAGCTTTCTTT.

This chain connects TRBV6-1 to TRBJ2-7; 8 bases align to TRBD2. The CDR3 has 14 amino acids. V shed 8 bases and J 4 bases; nucleotides not matched to a gene: 10. CDR1 and CDR2 (germline): MNHNS, SASEGT. The CDR3 loop reads CASASGRKGYEQYF. The CDR3 nucleotides are TGTGCCAGCGCTAGCGGGCGAAAAGGTTACGAGCAGTACTTC.

This sequence joins TRBV7-9 and TRBJ2-3; D is unclear. Trimming left V 5 bases short and J 0 bases short, with 12 bases between. This CDR3 is 15 amino acids long. Germline V gene data show CDR1 as SEHNR and CDR2 as FQNEAQ (reference sequence). The CDR3: CASSPIFGSTDTQYF. CDR3 in DNA: TGTGCCAGCAGCCCCATCTTCGGGAGCACAGATACGCAGTATTTT.

Only a few counts were recorded for this clonotype. The chain recombines TRBV5-1 with TRBJ1-1, with 9 bases lining up with TRBD1. V lost 0 bases, J lost 4 bases, and 4 bases stayed unmatched. The CDR3 loop spans 15 amino acids. In germline, CDR1 is SGHRS, CDR2 YFSETQ. CDR3 coding DNA: TGCGCCAGCAGCTTGGCGGGACAGGGAGTCACTGAAGCTTTCTTT. Protein sequence: CASSLAGQGVTEAFF.

The chain couples TRBV20-1 to TRBJ2-7, with D possibly matching TRBD1 (5 bases). Per the germline V gene, CDR1 is DFQATT and CDR2 is SNEGSKA (reference sequence). The V end lost 2 bases, the J end lost 3 bases, and 8 bases lay between the germline ends. This CDR3 comprises 12 residues. The CDR3 DNA reads TGCAGTGCTAGAAGGGGAAACTACGAGCAGTACTTC. Amino acid sequence: CSARRGNYEQYF.

This clonotype showed up just a few times. The J gene is TRBJ1-2, the V gene TRBV12-3 or TRBV12-4, with 10 bases aligning to TRBD1. J gave up 7 bases and V 3 bases, and 5 bases lay outside the gene matches. This CDR3 is 14 amino acids long. CDR3 sequence: CASSLTGGLGGYTF. The CDR3 region has the DNA TGTGCCAGCAGTTTGACAGGGGGCCTAGGTGGCTACACCTTC.

A few counts support this clonotype. A much larger clone differs from this one at a single base, so this may be a read error. This CDR3 is CASNPGTDTQYF. In nucleotides, the CDR3 is TGTGCCAGCAATCCGGGGACAGATACGCAGTATTTT. V gene TRBV27 combines with J gene TRBJ2-3; a possible D gene is TRBD2 (5 bases). Germline V CDR1 and CDR2: MNHEY, SMNVEV (reference sequence). The CDR3 is 12 residues long. Trimming cost V 7 bases and J 3 bases, with 8 bases left between them.

This clonotype was detected ten times or more. CDR3 protein: CASSPTGQRMRYTF. In DNA, the CDR3 is TGTGCCAGCAGCCCAACAGGACAGAGAATGCGCTACACCTTC. The V call is TRBV3-1, the J call TRBJ1-2, with a possible D match to TRBD1 (6 bases). V lost 4 bases and J 9 bases, leaving 18 bases between the germline ends. CDR3 length equals 14 residues. Germline V CDR1 and CDR2: LGHDT, YNNKEL (reference sequence).

This clonotype was observed a handful of times. CDR3 DNA sequence: TGTGCCAGCAGGGGGTCTCCCGGGTTCCTTTATGGCTACACCTTC. Amino acids: CASRGSPGFLYGYTF. The rearrangement uses TRBV28 and TRBJ1-2; no firm D call. The germline CDR1 and CDR2 sequences are MDHEN and SYDVKM. V was trimmed by 6 bases and J by 5 bases, leaving 19 bases between them. CDR3 size: 15 residues.

V is TRBV7-2 and J is TRBJ1-5, with 10 positions matching TRBD1. The V gene end was trimmed by 1 base and the J gene end by 1 base; junction bases not matched to a gene: 4. The CDR3 length is 17 residues. CDR1 and CDR2 (germline): SGHTA, FQGNSA. The DNA for the CDR3 is TGTGCCAGCAGCTTAGTAGGGACAGGGGTAAGCAATCAGCCCCAGCATTTT. It yields the protein CASSLVGTGVSNQPQHF.

This clonotype was counted a few times. The V gene is TRBV7-9, the J gene TRBJ2-1, with D perhaps TRBD1 (6 bases). CDR3 length equals 15 residues. In germline, CDR1 is SEHNR, CDR2 FQNEAQ (reference sequence). V gave up 4 bases and J gave up 6 bases, with 16 bases separating them. In DNA form, the CDR3 reads TGTGCCAGCAGCTATATCGACAGGCCTCCCAATGAGCAGTTCTTC. It codes for CASSYIDRPPNEQFF.

Written as DNA, the CDR3 is TGTGCCAGCAGTTACTCCCTTCGTGAAGCTTTCTTT. It is translated as CASSYSLREAFF. V usage is TRBV6-2 or TRBV6-3 and J usage is TRBJ1-1; D unresolved. CDR3 length equals 12 residues. V lost 0 bases, J lost 7 bases, and 6 bases lay in between. CDR1 and CDR2 (germline): MNHEY, SVGEGT.

This clonotype was detected a few times. The chain uses TRBV20-1 and TRBJ1-1; 7 bases fit TRBD1. The length of the CDR3 is 14 residues. V gave up 5 bases and J gave up 1 base; unmatched junction bases: 7. Germline V gives CDR1 DFQATT, CDR2 SNEGSKA (reference sequence). The CDR3 DNA reads TGCAGTGCTCGCTCAGGGGGTTCGAACACTGAAGCTTTCTTT. Protein sequence: CSARSGGSNTEAFF.

This clonotype has just a few counts. The chain couples TRBV12-3 or TRBV12-4 to TRBJ1-5, with 10 bases identical to TRBD1. The CDR3 spans 16 residues. V was pared by 6 bases and J by 1 base, with 6 bases of the junction left unmatched. This CDR3 is CASRARQGASNQPQHF. The CDR3, as DNA: TGTGCCAGCAGGGCCCGACAGGGGGCGAGCAATCAGCCCCAGCATTTT.

This clonotype has more than one count but fewer than ten. CDR3 sequence: CASSFSAGQETQYF. The DNA of the CDR3 is TGTGCCAGCAGTTTTTCGGCTGGGCAAGAGACCCAGTACTTC. The chain uses TRBV12-3 or TRBV12-4 and TRBJ2-5; D remains ambiguous. Between the trimmed V and J ends, which lost 3 bases and 2 bases, there was a span of 10 bases. This CDR3 is 14 amino acids long.

The genes are TRBV7-9 and TRBJ2-3; the D is unclear. Per the germline V gene, CDR1 is SEHNR and CDR2 is FQNEAQ (reference sequence). The CDR3 consists of 15 residues. The V and J ends lost 1 base and 5 bases respectively, with 13 bases between them. The CDR3 is CASSLEATKGDTQYF. DNA of the CDR3: TGTGCCAGCAGCTTAGAAGCCACGAAGGGAGATACGCAGTATTTT.

CDR3 coding DNA: TGTGCCAGCAGCCTGATGGACCCCAATGAGCAGTTCTTC. Its protein product is CASSLMDPNEQFF. The chain uses TRBV3-1 and TRBJ2-1; D unresolved. Trimming cost V 4 bases and J 6 bases, with 10 bases left between them. Germline loops: CDR1 LGHDT, CDR2 YNNKEL (reference sequence). The CDR3 has 13 amino acids.

There are many counts of this clonotype. The chain employs TRBV16 and TRBJ1-1; D is unresolved. The CDR3 loop spans 16 amino acids. Germline CDR1 and CDR2: KGHSY and FQNENV. The ends were cut back, 2 bases at V and 5 bases at J, with 18 bases in the middle. CDR3 sequence (DNA): TGTGCCAGCAGCCAAGCCCGACCTAAAGCCGGGACTGAAGCTTTCTTT. It codes for CASSQARPKAGTEAFF.

This clonotype has a handful of counts. The genes are TRBV7-9 and TRBJ1-5; no clear D gene. The CDR3 loop spans 15 amino acids. Germline V lookup: CDR1 SEHNR, CDR2 FQNEAQ (reference sequence). The V gene lost 5 bases and the J gene lost 0 bases, with 11 bases spanning the gap. The CDR3 loop is CASSPGDYSNQPQHF. CDR3 bases: TGTGCCAGCAGCCCCGGCGATTATAGCAATCAGCCCCAGCATTTT.

This clonotype occurred a few times. The rearrangement joins TRBV5-1 to TRBJ1-2; 8 positions match TRBD1. V was pared by 4 bases and J by 9 bases, with 8 bases of the junction left unmatched. The CDR3 covers 13 residues. Germline CDR1 SGHRS, CDR2 YFSETQ. The CDR3 nucleotides read TGCGCCAGCAGCCCTGGACAGGGTTTGAGCTACACCTTC. Amino acids: CASSPGQGLSYTF.

Many counts were recorded for this clonotype. V gene TRBV9 combines with J gene TRBJ1-1; TRBD1 agrees at 8 bases. Germline V CDR1 and CDR2: SGDLS, YYNGEE. The CDR3 spans 14 residues. V lost 4 bases to trimming and J lost 5 bases; unmatched junction nucleotides: 7. The CDR3 coding sequence is TGTGCCAGCAGCCCCCAGGGGGCTCGGACTGAAGCTTTCTTT. Amino acids: CASSPQGARTEAFF.

This clonotype came up a few times. The V gene is TRBV20-1, the J gene TRBJ1-4; D is uncertain. Trimming removed 3 bases at V and 4 bases at J, with 12 bases between. CDR1 and CDR2 (germline): DFQATT, SNEGSKA (reference sequence). This CDR3 region has 14 residues. The CDR3 coding sequence is TGCAGTGCTAGTTTAGTCGCGAATAATGAAAAACTGTTTTTT. Residues: CSASLVANNEKLFF.

The chain uses TRBV2 and TRBJ1-5; D is perhaps TRBD1 (5 bases). The CDR3 covers 15 residues. Trimming removed 1 base at V and 9 bases at J, with 16 bases between. Germline lookup yields CDR1 SNHLY and CDR2 FYNNEI. This CDR3 reads CASSEGQLAIWPQHF. The CDR3 DNA reads TGTGCCAGCAGTGAAGGACAGCTAGCAATTTGGCCCCAGCATTTT.

The chain recombines TRBV27 with TRBJ2-7, with 7 bases that match TRBD1. After removal of 4 bases from V and 3 bases from J, the junction contained 9 bases not matched to a gene. Germline V gene sequence: CDR1 MNHEY, CDR2 SMNVEV (reference sequence). The CDR3 runs to 15 residues. The CDR3: CASSSWTGGYYEQYF. CDR3 DNA sequence: TGTGCCAGCAGTTCCTGGACAGGAGGCTACTACGAGCAGTACTTC.

The chain combines TRBV5-6 with TRBJ2-5; TRBD1 is a possible D gene (5 bases). V was shortened by 2 bases and J by 1 base, with 24 bases between the two germline ends. The CDR3 is 19 residues long. CDR1 is SGHDT, CDR2 YYEEEE, per germline. The CDR3 is CASSFPAQAINKIQETQYF. CDR3 DNA: TGTGCCAGCAGCTTCCCGGCACAGGCCATAAACAAAATCCAAGAGACCCAGTACTTC.

The chain joins TRBV6-1 to TRBJ2-1; 7 nucleotides align to TRBD2. The CDR3 length is 15 residues. After removal of 6 bases from V and 4 bases from J, the junction contained 9 bases not matched to a gene. Germline V lookup: CDR1 MNHNS, CDR2 SASEGT. In nucleotides, the CDR3 is TGTGCCAGCAGAAGATCTAGCGGTCCTTACAATGAGCAGTTCTTC. Protein: CASRRSSGPYNEQFF.